Following are 2 T cell receptor beta chains from one sample sequenced in a study of blood T cell repertoires in COVID-19. TCRdb's copy holds only in-frame clones and misses some; the assay was immunoSEQ multiplex PCR. The data show nearly 110,000 clones, 71% seen once. The sample comprised peripheral blood. These receptors were taken from a human donor with acute or convalescent COVID-19. The donor label of this sample is uncertain.

V is TRBV12-3 or TRBV12-4 and J is TRBJ2-3; no clear D. V shed 2 bases and J shed 10 bases, with 7 bases lying between them. The CDR3 loop spans 11 amino acids. In DNA form, the CDR3 reads TGTGCCAGCAGTTTAAATCATGCGCAGTATTTT. This sequence encodes CASSLNHAQYF.

J is TRBJ1-2 and V is TRBV19; D remains unclear. The CDR3 is 15 residues long. The V and J ends lost 0 bases and 8 bases respectively, with 16 bases between them. Per the germline V gene, CDR1 is LNHDA and CDR2 is SQIVND (reference sequence). CDR3 in DNA: TGTGCCAGTAGTATAGATCGATCGGCCGGAGTAGGCTACACCTTC. Encoded protein: CASSIDRSAGVGYTF.